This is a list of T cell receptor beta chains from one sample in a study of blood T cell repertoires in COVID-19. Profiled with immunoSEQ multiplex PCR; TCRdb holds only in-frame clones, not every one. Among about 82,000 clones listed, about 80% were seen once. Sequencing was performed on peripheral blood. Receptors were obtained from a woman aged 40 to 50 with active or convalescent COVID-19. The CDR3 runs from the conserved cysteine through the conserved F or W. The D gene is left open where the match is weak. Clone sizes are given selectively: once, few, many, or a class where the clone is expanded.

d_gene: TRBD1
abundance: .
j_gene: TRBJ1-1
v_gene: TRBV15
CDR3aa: CATSRGGQGRAFF
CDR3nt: TGTGCCACCAGCAGAGGGGGACAGGGCAGAGCTTTCTTT

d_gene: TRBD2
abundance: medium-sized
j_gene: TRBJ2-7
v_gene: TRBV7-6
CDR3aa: CASSPAGEGYGQYF
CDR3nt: TGTGCCAGCAGCCCAGCGGGAGAGGGGTACGGGCAGTACTTC

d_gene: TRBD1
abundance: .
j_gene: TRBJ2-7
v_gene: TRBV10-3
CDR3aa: CAIRLQGTASYEQYF
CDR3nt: TGTGCCATCAGACTACAGGGGACGGCCTCCTACGAGCAGTACTTC

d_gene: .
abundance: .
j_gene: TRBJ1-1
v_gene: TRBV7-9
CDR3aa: CASSGQQNTEAFF
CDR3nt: TGTGCCAGCAGCGGGCAGCAGAACACTGAAGCTTTCTTT

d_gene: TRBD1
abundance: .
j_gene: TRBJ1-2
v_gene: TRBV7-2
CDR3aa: CASSTEGAGYTF
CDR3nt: TGTGCCAGCAGCACGGAGGGGGCGGGCTACACCTTC

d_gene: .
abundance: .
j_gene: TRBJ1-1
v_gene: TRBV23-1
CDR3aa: CASSRRLSAEAFF
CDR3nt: TGCGCCAGCAGCCGGAGACTATCCGCTGAAGCTTTCTTT

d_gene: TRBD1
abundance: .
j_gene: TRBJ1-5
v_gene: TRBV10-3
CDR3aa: CAPGGTGVQPQHF
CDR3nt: TGTGCTCCCGGAGGGACAGGGGTACAGCCCCAGCATTTT

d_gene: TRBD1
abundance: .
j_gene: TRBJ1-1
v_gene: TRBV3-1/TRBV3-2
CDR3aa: CASSGDSTGAFF
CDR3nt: TGTGCCAGCAGCGGGGACAGTACGGGAGCTTTCTTT

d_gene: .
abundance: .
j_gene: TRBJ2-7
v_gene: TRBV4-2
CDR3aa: CASSQDGLADSYEQYF
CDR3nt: TGTGCCAGCAGCCAAGACGGGCTAGCAGACTCCTACGAGCAGTACTTC

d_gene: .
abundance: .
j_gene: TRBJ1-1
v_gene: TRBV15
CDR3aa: CATSRSRRNTEAFF
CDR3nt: TGTGCCACCAGCAGATCTAGGAGGAACACTGAAGCTTTCTTT

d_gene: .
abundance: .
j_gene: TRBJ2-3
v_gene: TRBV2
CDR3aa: CASRLARVDTQYF
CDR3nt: TGTGCCAGCAGACTAGCTCGGGTAGATACGCAGTATTTT

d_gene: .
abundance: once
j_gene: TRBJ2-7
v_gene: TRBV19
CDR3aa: CASSKGPAYEQYF
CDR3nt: TGTGCCAGTAGTAAGGGGCCTGCCTACGAGCAGTACTTC

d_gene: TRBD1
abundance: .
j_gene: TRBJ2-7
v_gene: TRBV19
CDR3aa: CASSKDRGTFFEQYF
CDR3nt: TGTGCCAGTAGTAAAGACAGGGGGACCTTTTTCGAGCAGTACTTC

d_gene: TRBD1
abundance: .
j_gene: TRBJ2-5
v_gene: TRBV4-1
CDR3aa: CASSQVRGRGLQETQYF
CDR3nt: TGCGCCAGCAGCCAAGTCCGTGGCAGGGGGCTGCAAGAGACCCAGTACTTC

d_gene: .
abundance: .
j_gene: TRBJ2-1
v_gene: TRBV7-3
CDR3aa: CASSPQQGGRNEQFF
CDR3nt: TGTGCCAGCAGCCCCCAACAGGGTGGGCGCAATGAGCAGTTCTTC

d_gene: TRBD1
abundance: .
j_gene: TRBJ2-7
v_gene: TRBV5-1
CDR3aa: CASSFTPGQGYEQYF
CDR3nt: TGCGCCAGCAGCTTCACCCCGGGACAGGGCTACGAGCAGTACTTC

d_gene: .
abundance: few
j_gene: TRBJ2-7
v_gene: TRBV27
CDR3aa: CASSFGIRGSSSYEQYF
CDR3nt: TGTGCCAGCAGTTTTGGTATTCGCGGCTCGAGCTCCTACGAGCAGTACTTC

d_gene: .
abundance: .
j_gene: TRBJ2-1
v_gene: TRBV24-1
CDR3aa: CATSERTRGPYNEQFF
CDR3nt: TGTGCCACCAGTGAACGGACTCGAGGGCCGTACAATGAGCAGTTCTTC